This entry concerns a single TCR beta chain. CDR3 length: 16 amino acids. Germline lookup yields CDR1 SGHTA and CDR2 FQGTGA. V lost 1 base to trimming and J lost 1 base, with 13 bases between them. These data belong to a study of T cell changes during pregnancy in multiple sclerosis. The data were produced by immunoSEQ multiplex PCR, yet TCRdb's version contains in-frame clones alone and is incomplete. The sample lists about 40,000 clones, roughly 92% occurring once. The chain carries TRBV7-3 and TRBJ1-1; D uncertain. Sequenced here: CD4+ T cells from peripheral blood mononuclear cells, sampled before pregnancy. The sequence was collected from a female donor with multiple sclerosis, enrolled in a pregnancy study. CDR3 nucleotides: TGTGCCAGCAGCTTAAGTGTGGCGGGAGGGAACACTGAAGCTTTCTTT. Translating gives CASSLSVAGGNTEAFF.